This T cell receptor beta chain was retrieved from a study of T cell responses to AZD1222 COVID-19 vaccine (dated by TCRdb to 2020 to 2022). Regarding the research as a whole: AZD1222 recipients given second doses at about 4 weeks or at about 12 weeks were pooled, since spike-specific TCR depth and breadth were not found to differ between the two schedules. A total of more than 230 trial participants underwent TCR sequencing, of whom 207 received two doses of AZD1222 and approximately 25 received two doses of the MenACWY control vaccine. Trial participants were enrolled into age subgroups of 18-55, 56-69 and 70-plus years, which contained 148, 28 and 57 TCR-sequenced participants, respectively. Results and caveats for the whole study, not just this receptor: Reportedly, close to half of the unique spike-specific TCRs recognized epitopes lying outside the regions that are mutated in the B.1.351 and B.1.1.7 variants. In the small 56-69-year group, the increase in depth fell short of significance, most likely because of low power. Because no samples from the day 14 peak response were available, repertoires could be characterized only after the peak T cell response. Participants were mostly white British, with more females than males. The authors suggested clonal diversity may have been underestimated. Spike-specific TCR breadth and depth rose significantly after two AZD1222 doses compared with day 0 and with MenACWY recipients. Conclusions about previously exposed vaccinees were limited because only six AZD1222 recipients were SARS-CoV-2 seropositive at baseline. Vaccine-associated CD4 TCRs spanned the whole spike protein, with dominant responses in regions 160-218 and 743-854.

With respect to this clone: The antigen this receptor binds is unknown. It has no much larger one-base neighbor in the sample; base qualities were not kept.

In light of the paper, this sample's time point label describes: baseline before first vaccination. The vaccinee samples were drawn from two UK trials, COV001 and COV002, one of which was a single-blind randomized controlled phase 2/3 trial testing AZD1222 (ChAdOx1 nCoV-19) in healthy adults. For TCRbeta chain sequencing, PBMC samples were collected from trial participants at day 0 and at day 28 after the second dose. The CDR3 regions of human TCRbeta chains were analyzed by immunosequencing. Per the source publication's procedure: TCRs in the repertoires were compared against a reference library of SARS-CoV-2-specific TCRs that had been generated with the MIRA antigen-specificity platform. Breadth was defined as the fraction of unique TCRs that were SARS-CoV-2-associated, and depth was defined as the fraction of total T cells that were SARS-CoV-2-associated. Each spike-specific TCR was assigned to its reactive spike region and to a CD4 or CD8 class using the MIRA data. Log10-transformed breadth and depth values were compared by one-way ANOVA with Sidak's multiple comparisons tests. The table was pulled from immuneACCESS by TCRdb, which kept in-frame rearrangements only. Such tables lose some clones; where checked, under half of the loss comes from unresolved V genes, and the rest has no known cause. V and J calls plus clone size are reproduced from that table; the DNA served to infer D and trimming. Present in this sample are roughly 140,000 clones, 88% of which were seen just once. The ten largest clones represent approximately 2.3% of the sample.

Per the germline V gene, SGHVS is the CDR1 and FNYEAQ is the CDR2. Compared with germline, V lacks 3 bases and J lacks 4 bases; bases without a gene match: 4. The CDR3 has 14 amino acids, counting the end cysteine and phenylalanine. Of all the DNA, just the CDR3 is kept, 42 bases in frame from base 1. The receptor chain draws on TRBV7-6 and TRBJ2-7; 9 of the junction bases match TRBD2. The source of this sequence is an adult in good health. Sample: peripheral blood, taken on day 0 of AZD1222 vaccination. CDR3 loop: CASSFSGSVYEQYF. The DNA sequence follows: TGTGCCAGCAGCTTTAGCGGGAGCGTGTACGAGCAGTACTTC.